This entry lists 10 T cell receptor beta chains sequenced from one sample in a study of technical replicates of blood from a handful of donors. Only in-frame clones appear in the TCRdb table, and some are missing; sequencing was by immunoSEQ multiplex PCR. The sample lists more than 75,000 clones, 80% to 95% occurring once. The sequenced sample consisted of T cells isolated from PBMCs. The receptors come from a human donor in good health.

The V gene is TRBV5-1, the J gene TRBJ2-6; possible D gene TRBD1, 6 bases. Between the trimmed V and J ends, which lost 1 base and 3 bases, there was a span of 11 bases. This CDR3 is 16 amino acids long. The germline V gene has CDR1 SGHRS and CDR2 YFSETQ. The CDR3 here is CASSLNGGGGANVLTF. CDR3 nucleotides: TGCGCCAGCAGCTTGAATGGGGGCGGTGGGGCCAACGTCCTGACTTTC.

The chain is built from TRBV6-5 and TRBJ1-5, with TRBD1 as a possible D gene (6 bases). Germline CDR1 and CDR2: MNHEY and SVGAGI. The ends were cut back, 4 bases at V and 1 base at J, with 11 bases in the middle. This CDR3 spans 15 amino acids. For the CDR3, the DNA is TGTGCCAGCAGTTCAGAGGGGGAAAGCAATCAGCCCCAGCATTTT. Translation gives CASSSEGESNQPQHF.

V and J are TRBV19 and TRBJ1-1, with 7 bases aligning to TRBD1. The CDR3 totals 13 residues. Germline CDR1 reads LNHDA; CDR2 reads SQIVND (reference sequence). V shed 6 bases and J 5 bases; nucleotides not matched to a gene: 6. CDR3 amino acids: CASSTDRETEAFF. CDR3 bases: TGTGCCAGTAGCACCGACAGGGAGACTGAAGCTTTCTTT.

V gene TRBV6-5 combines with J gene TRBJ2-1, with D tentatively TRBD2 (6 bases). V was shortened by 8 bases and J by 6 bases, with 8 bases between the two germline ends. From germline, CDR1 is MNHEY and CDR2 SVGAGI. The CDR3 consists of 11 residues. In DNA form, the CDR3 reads TGTGCCAGCCGGGGGTTCAATGAGCAGTTCTTC. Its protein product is CASRGFNEQFF.

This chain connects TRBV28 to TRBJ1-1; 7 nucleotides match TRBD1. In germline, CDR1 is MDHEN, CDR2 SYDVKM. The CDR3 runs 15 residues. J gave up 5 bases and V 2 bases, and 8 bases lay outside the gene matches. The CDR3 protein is CASSLGSRGYTEAFF. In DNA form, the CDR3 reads TGTGCCAGCAGTTTAGGGAGCAGGGGGTATACTGAAGCTTTCTTT.

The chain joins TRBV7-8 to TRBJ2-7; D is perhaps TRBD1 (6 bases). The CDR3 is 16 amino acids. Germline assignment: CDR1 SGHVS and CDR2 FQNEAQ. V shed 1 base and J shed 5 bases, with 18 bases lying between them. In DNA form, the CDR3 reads TGTGCCAGCAGCTTAGTTCCGGACAGTCCAGAGGACGAGCAGTACTTC. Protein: CASSLVPDSPEDEQYF.

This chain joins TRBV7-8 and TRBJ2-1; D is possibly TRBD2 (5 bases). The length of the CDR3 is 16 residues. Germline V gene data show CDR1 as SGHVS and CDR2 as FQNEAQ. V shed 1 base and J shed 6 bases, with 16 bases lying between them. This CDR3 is CASSLVGGRGSNEQFF. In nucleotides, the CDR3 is TGTGCCAGCAGCTTAGTAGGTGGTCGAGGGTCCAATGAGCAGTTCTTC.

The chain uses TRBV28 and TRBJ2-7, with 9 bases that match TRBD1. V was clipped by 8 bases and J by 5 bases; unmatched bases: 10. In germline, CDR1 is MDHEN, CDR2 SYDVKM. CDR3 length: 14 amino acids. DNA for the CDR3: TGTGCCAGCTGCCGCGGGACAGGGATCCACGAGCAGTACTTC. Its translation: CASCRGTGIHEQYF.

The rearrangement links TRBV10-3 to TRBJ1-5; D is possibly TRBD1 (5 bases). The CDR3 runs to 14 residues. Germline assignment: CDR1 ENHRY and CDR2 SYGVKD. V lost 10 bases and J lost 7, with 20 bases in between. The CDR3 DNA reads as TGTGCCACCCGCCCCGGTAATGACAGACAGCCCCAGCATTTT. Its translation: CATRPGNDRQPQHF.

The CDR3 loop reads CSVAPEGGINIQYF. The CDR3 nucleotides read TGCAGCGTTGCCCCCGAAGGGGGCATCAACATTCAGTACTTC. This chain links TRBV29-1 with TRBJ2-4, with 7 bases aligning to TRBD1. Germline V lookup: CDR1 SQVTM, CDR2 ANQGSEA. The J segment lost 7 bases and the V segment lost 4 bases, leaving 10 bases of the junction unmatched. This CDR3 is 14 amino acids long. Combining the CDR3 with reference TRBV29-1 and TRBJ2-4 gives the whole variable domain SAVISQKPSRDICQRGTSLTIQCQVDSQVTMMFWYRQQPGQSLTLIATANQGSEATYESGFVIDKFPISRPNLTFSTLTVSNMSPEDSSIYLCSVAPEGGINIQYFGAGTRLSVL.